A selection of T cell receptor beta chains follows, all from one sample in a study of CD8 T cells in ankylosing spondylitis. TCRdb re-called the 5' RACE reads through MiXCR, storing one row per CDR3 protein. Counted here are about 400,000 distinct CDR3 sequences, approximately 22% occurring once; the ten biggest clones make up about an eighth. The sequenced sample consisted of blood, either unsorted or a sorted T cell fraction (not recorded which). These receptors all stem from a male donor with ankylosing spondylitis or in good health (not recorded which). The CDR3 runs from the conserved cysteine through the conserved F or W. Each record gives: D gene, J gene, V gene, clone size, CDR3 protein, CDR3 DNA. The D gene is left open where the match is weak. Part of the rows lack a size; the others show once, few, many or a class for expanded clones.

D: NA; J: TRBJ1-6; V: TRBV13; size: NA; CDR3: CASSLMGSPLHF; DNA: TGTGCCAGCAGCTTAATGGGTTCACCCCTCCACTTT
D: NA; J: TRBJ2-7; V: TRBV6-1; size: NA; CDR3: CASSPVSPGEQYF; DNA: TGTGCCAGCAGTCCTGTTAGTCCGGGGGAGCAGTACTTC
D: NA; J: TRBJ2-2; V: TRBV3-1; size: few; CDR3: CASSQGGGALNTGELFF; DNA: TGTGCCTCCAGCCAAGGTGGCGGAGCCTTAAACACCGGGGAGCTGTTTTTT
D: TRBD2; J: TRBJ2-3; V: TRBV2; size: NA; CDR3: CASSGTSGELTDTQYF; DNA: TGTGCCAGCAGTGGGACTAGCGGGGAACTCACAGATACGCAGTATTTT
D: NA; J: TRBJ2-1; V: TRBV9; size: NA; CDR3: CASSVEPDGEQFF; DNA: TGTGCCAGCAGCGTAGAGCCGGACGGAGAGCAGTTCTTC
D: TRBD2; J: TRBJ2-5; V: TRBV6-1; size: many; CDR3: CASSELAGGQETQYF; DNA: TGTGCCAGCAGTGAACTAGCGGGGGGGCAAGAGACCCAGTACTTC
D: NA; J: TRBJ2-7; V: TRBV12-3/TRBV12-4; size: NA; CDR3: CASAPVGREEQYF; DNA: TGTGCCAGCGCACCCGTCGGGCGCGAAGAGCAGTACTTC
D: NA; J: TRBJ2-2; V: TRBV5-5; size: NA; CDR3: CASSLREGGPVGELFF; DNA: TGTGCCAGCAGCTTGCGAGAGGGGGGGCCAGTCGGGGAGCTGTTTTTT
D: NA; J: TRBJ2-3; V: TRBV27; size: NA; CDR3: CASSLSGTPGDTQYF; DNA: TGTGCCAGCAGTTTATCAGGGACACCTGGAGATACGCAGTATTTT
D: NA; J: TRBJ1-1; V: TRBV7-7; size: few; CDR3: CASSMDMFSEAFF; DNA: TGTGCCAGCAGCATGGACATGTTCTCTGAAGCTTTCTTT
D: TRBD2; J: TRBJ2-1; V: TRBV4-2; size: many; CDR3: CASSPSLAGGPDEQFF; DNA: TGTGCCAGCAGCCCAAGCCTAGCGGGGGGGCCCGATGAGCAGTTCTTC
D: NA; J: TRBJ2-2; V: TRBV10-3; size: few; CDR3: CAISETNRGASGELFF; DNA: TGTGCCATCAGTGAGACGAACCGGGGAGCTAGCGGGGAGCTGTTTTTT
D: NA; J: TRBJ2-2; V: TRBV12-3/TRBV12-4; size: many; CDR3: CASSSGRTGELFF; DNA: TGTGCCAGCAGTTCGGGTCGGACCGGGGAGCTGTTTTTT
D: NA; J: TRBJ2-7; V: TRBV7-9; size: many; CDR3: CASRQGYEQYF; DNA: TGTGCCAGCAGACAGGGCTACGAGCAGTACTTC
D: NA; J: TRBJ1-1; V: TRBV5-1; size: few; CDR3: CASSLGSTAALATEAFF; DNA: TGCGCCAGCAGCTTGGGTTCGACGGCCGCTCTAGCCACTGAAGCTTTCTTT
D: TRBD2; J: TRBJ2-2; V: TRBV24-1; size: NA; CDR3: CATSDRTSTGELFF; DNA: TGTGCCACCAGTGACAGGACTAGCACCGGGGAGCTGTTTTTT
D: TRBD1; J: TRBJ2-2; V: TRBV30; size: few; CDR3: CAWETGGGTGELFF; DNA: TGTGCCTGGGAAACAGGGGGCGGCACCGGGGAGCTGTTTTTT
D: NA; J: TRBJ2-3; V: TRBV6-1; size: NA; CDR3: CASSADGDITSTDTQYF; DNA: TGTGCCAGCAGCGCGGACGGAGACATTACTAGCACAGATACGCAGTATTTT
D: TRBD1; J: TRBJ2-1; V: TRBV11-2; size: NA; CDR3: CASSSPTGVSYNEQFF; DNA: TGTGCCAGCAGCTCTCCTACAGGGGTTTCCTACAATGAGCAGTTCTTC
D: NA; J: TRBJ2-3; V: TRBV20-1; size: NA; CDR3: CSARFSPGRGRADTQYF; DNA: TGCAGTGCTAGATTCTCCCCTGGCAGGGGACGGGCGGATACGCAGTATTTT
D: TRBD2; J: TRBJ2-5; V: TRBV6-5; size: few; CDR3: CASSYAGGPQTQYF; DNA: TGTGCCAGCAGTTACGCGGGGGGGCCGCAGACCCAGTACTTC
D: NA; J: TRBJ2-6; V: TRBV29-1; size: NA; CDR3: CSALPQGDGANVLTF; DNA: TGCAGCGCCCTACCACAGGGAGATGGGGCCAACGTCCTGACTTTC
D: TRBD1; J: TRBJ2-2; V: TRBV30; size: few; CDR3: CAWTGGTGELFF; DNA: TGTGCCTGGACAGGGGGCACCGGGGAGCTGTTTTTT
D: NA; J: TRBJ2-5; V: TRBV11-2; size: NA; CDR3: CASSLAFRAKETQYF; DNA: TGTGCCAGCAGCTTAGCTTTCAGGGCGAAGGAGACCCAGTACTTC
D: TRBD1; J: TRBJ2-1; V: TRBV6-2/TRBV6-3; size: NA; CDR3: CASSYGTGDNEQFF; DNA: TGTGCCAGCAGTTACGGGACAGGGGACAATGAGCAGTTCTTC
D: TRBD1; J: TRBJ1-4; V: TRBV10-3; size: few; CDR3: CAIRQDRVEKLFF; DNA: TGTGCCATCAGGCAGGACAGGGTCGAAAAACTGTTTTTT
D: TRBD2; J: TRBJ2-1; V: TRBV29-1; size: NA; CDR3: CSVDSSGGWDNEQFF; DNA: TGCAGCGTTGACAGTAGCGGGGGATGGGACAATGAGCAGTTCTTC
D: NA; J: TRBJ1-5; V: TRBV27; size: NA; CDR3: CASRDSNNQPQHF; DNA: TGTGCCAGCAGAGACAGCAACAATCAGCCCCAGCATTTT
D: NA; J: TRBJ1-6; V: TRBV12-3/TRBV12-4; size: NA; CDR3: CASRPDGSSYNSPLHF; DNA: TGTGCCAGCAGGCCAGACGGGAGCTCCTATAATTCACCCCTCCACTTT
D: NA; J: TRBJ2-6; V: TRBV5-1; size: NA; CDR3: CASSWGWQSGANVLTF; DNA: TGCGCCAGCAGCTGGGGGTGGCAGTCTGGGGCCAACGTCCTGACTTTC
D: NA; J: TRBJ2-3; V: TRBV3-1; size: few; CDR3: CASSQDRLHDTQYF; DNA: TGTGCCAGCAGCCAAGATCGGCTACATGATACGCAGTATTTT
D: TRBD1; J: TRBJ1-1; V: TRBV2; size: NA; CDR3: CASSEDRGELDTEAFF; DNA: TGTGCCAGCAGCGAGGACAGGGGAGAATTAGACACTGAAGCTTTCTTT
D: NA; J: TRBJ2-7; V: TRBV20-1; size: few; CDR3: CSARGTASYEQYF; DNA: TGCAGTGCTAGAGGGACCGCAAGCTACGAGCAGTACTTC
D: NA; J: TRBJ1-5; V: TRBV12-3/TRBV12-4; size: few; CDR3: CASSLGPLQPQHF; DNA: TGTGCCAGCAGTTTAGGACCGCTTCAGCCCCAGCATTTT
D: NA; J: TRBJ2-4; V: TRBV25-1; size: few; CDR3: CASSLTGGIAKNIQYF; DNA: TGTGCCAGCTCACTGACGGGTGGAATAGCCAAAAACATTCAGTACTTC
D: NA; J: TRBJ2-7; V: TRBV10-1; size: few; CDR3: CASNLLEREQYF; DNA: TGCGCCAGCAACCTCCTTGAGAGGGAGCAGTACTTC
D: NA; J: TRBJ2-6; V: TRBV7-8; size: few; CDR3: CASSFPDFSGANVLTF; DNA: TGTGCCAGCAGCTTCCCCGATTTCTCTGGGGCCAACGTCCTGACTTTC
D: TRBD1; J: TRBJ2-1; V: TRBV28; size: few; CDR3: CASSLSGTGKEQFF; DNA: TGTGCCAGCAGTTTATCAGGGACAGGCAAAGAGCAGTTCTTC
D: TRBD1; J: TRBJ2-7; V: TRBV5-1; size: NA; CDR3: CASSWDRDRGTYEQYF; DNA: TGCGCCAGCAGCTGGGACCGGGACAGGGGAACCTACGAGCAGTACTTC
D: NA; J: TRBJ2-3; V: TRBV12-3/TRBV12-4; size: few; CDR3: CASSWGGSVDTQYF; DNA: TGTGCCAGCAGTTGGGGGGGCTCCGTAGATACGCAGTATTTT
D: NA; J: TRBJ2-1; V: TRBV9; size: NA; CDR3: CASSVVAEEVGISYNEQFF; DNA: TGTGCCAGCAGCGTAGTAGCGGAGGAGGTGGGTATTTCCTACAATGAGCAGTTCTTC
D: TRBD1; J: TRBJ2-7; V: TRBV7-9; size: NA; CDR3: CASSPIQTGNEQYF; DNA: TGTGCCAGCAGCCCCATACAGACAGGGAACGAGCAGTACTTC
D: NA; J: TRBJ2-7; V: TRBV12-3/TRBV12-4; size: few; CDR3: CASSFEEEQYF; DNA: TGTGCCAGCAGTTTTGAAGAAGAGCAGTACTTC
D: TRBD2; J: TRBJ2-7; V: TRBV10-3; size: few; CDR3: CAISGEGGEQYF; DNA: TGTGCCATCAGTGGGGAGGGAGGCGAGCAGTACTTC
D: NA; J: TRBJ1-5; V: TRBV5-6; size: few; CDR3: CASSLAGSQPQHF; DNA: TGTGCCAGCAGCTTGGCGGGCAGCCAGCCCCAGCATTTT
D: TRBD1; J: TRBJ2-7; V: TRBV29-1; size: few; CDR3: CSVRGTGRSEQYF; DNA: TGCAGCGTCCGGGGGACAGGGCGGTCCGAGCAGTACTTC
D: TRBD2; J: TRBJ2-1; V: TRBV6-2/TRBV6-3; size: many; CDR3: CASSYRTSGLNEQFF; DNA: TGTGCCAGCAGTTACAGGACTAGCGGCCTCAATGAGCAGTTCTTC
D: NA; J: TRBJ2-5; V: TRBV10-3; size: few; CDR3: CAISEKSGPLGTQYF; DNA: TGTGCCATCAGTGAGAAGAGTGGACCGTTGGGAACCCAGTACTTC
D: TRBD2; J: TRBJ2-3; V: TRBV20-1; size: few; CDR3: CSARSFGSGGASDTQYF; DNA: TGCAGTGCTAGGTCGTTTGGTAGCGGGGGGGCCTCGGATACGCAGTATTTT
D: TRBD1; J: TRBJ2-1; V: TRBV7-9; size: few; CDR3: CASTPTTGTYNEQFF; DNA: TGTGCCAGCACCCCAACGACAGGGACCTACAATGAGCAGTTCTTC
D: TRBD1; J: TRBJ2-7; V: TRBV29-1; size: few; CDR3: CSGGQGANYEQYF; DNA: TGCAGCGGCGGACAGGGCGCGAACTACGAGCAGTACTTC
D: TRBD2; J: TRBJ2-5; V: TRBV7-9; size: NA; CDR3: CASSHSWLAEETQYF; DNA: TGTGCCAGCAGTCATAGTTGGCTAGCGGAAGAGACCCAGTACTTC
D: TRBD1; J: TRBJ2-7; V: TRBV2; size: few; CDR3: CASREQGAQYEQYF; DNA: TGTGCCAGCAGAGAACAGGGGGCGCAGTACGAGCAGTACTTC